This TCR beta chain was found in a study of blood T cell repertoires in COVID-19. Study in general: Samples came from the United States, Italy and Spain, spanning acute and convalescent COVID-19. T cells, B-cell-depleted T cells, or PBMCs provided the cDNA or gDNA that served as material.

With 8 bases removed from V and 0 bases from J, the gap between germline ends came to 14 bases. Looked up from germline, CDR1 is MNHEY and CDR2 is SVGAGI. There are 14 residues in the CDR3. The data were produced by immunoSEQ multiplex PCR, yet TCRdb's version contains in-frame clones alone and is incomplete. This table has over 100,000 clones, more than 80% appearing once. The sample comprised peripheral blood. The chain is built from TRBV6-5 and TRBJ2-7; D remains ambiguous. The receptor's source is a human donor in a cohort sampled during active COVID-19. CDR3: CASQRSSSSYEQYF. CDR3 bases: TGTGCCAGCCAACGCTCCTCGAGCTCCTACGAGCAGTACTTC.